The 21 T cell receptor beta chains given below trace back to one sample, sequenced in a study of T cell clonotyping in hematopoietic cell transplantation. TCRdb keeps only in-frame clones here, not all; method: immunoSEQ multiplex PCR. The sample records around 11,000 clones, around 87% being singletons. Time point here: recipient sample about 28 days before transplant, after cytoreduction. The sample in question was peripheral blood mononuclear cells, obtained before stem cell transplant. These receptors originate from a woman aged 45 to 65 with chronic myeloid leukemia. Some clones in this sample may be carry-over from other donors' samples.

CDR3 bases: TGTGCCATCAGTACGGGGGAAGAGACCCAGTACTTC. This gives the protein CAISTGEETQYF. V and J are TRBV10-3 and TRBJ2-5; maybe TRBD2 (6 bases). This CDR3 is built from 12 residues. Per the germline V gene, CDR1 is ENHRY and CDR2 is SYGVKD. Deletions cut 5 bases from V and 3 bases from J, with 7 bases between.

The chain employs TRBV5-1 and TRBJ1-1; 8 nucleotides match TRBD1. This CDR3 comprises 16 residues. The ends lost 5 bases at V and 5 bases at J; junction bases unmatched: 14. Germline V gene data show CDR1 as SGHRS and CDR2 as YFSETQ. In DNA, the CDR3 is TGCGCCAGCAGTCCGATAGCAGGGGGCGGGGGTACTGAAGCTTTCTTT. It is translated as CASSPIAGGGGTEAFF.

This clone was seen a few times. The chain joins TRBV30 to TRBJ1-1; 7 bases agree with TRBD1. Germline V gives CDR1 GTSNPN, CDR2 SVGIG (reference sequence). This CDR3 is 16 amino acids long. Germline trimming cut 4 bases from V and 0 bases from J; bases unmatched to any gene: 11. The CDR3 bases are TGTGCCTGGACGTTCAGGGGGTTGTTCATGAACACTGAAGCTTTCTTT. This sequence encodes CAWTFRGLFMNTEAFF.

This chain connects TRBV5-4 to TRBJ2-5; 8 bases line up with TRBD2. From germline, CDR1 is SGHNT and CDR2 YYREEE (reference sequence). The CDR3 has 14 residues. The junction had 6 bases not matched to a gene; V was cut back by 1 base and J by 7 bases. CDR3 DNA sequence: TGTGCCAGCAGCTTGTGGAGCGGGAGTGGGACCCAGTACTTC. It encodes CASSLWSGSGTQYF.

J is TRBJ1-1 and V is TRBV29-1; the D is unclear. Between the trimmed V and J ends, which lost 1 base and 4 bases, there was a span of 10 bases. The CDR3 loop spans 13 amino acids. Germline values: CDR1 SQVTM, CDR2 ANQGSEA. The DNA of the CDR3 is TGCAGCGTTGAAGGTGCCTTGGGCACTGAAGCTTTCTTT. It yields the protein CSVEGALGTEAFF.

The chain carries TRBV5-6 and TRBJ2-2; unclear D gene. Deletions cut 6 bases from V and 6 bases from J, with 12 bases between. The CDR3 totals 13 residues. Germline CDR1 is SGHDT and CDR2 is YYEEEE. The CDR3 loop reads CASIMAHSGELFF. The DNA for the CDR3 is TGTGCCAGCATTATGGCACACTCCGGGGAGCTGTTTTTT.

This sequence joins TRBV4-2 and TRBJ1-5; D gene ambiguous. CDR3 length: 17 residues. V gave up 1 base and J gave up 0 bases, with 13 bases separating them. Per germline, CDR1 LGHNA and CDR2 YNFKEQ. The chain's CDR3 is CASSQGGDGNSNQPQHF. The CDR3 DNA reads as TGTGCCAGCAGCCAAGGCGGAGACGGAAATAGCAATCAGCCCCAGCATTTT.

This rearrangement joins TRBV28 to TRBJ1-1; 10 positions agree with TRBD1. CDR1 and CDR2 from the germline V gene are MDHEN and SYDVKM. The V and J ends lost 0 bases and 4 bases, in that order; junction bases with no gene match: 2. The CDR3 is made up of 15 amino acids. In DNA form, the CDR3 reads TGTGCCAGCAGTTTATGGGGACAGGGGAGCACTGAAGCTTTCTTT. This codes for CASSLWGQGSTEAFF. Together with reference TRBV28 and TRBJ1-1, the CDR3 gives the full variable domain: DVKVTQSSRYLVKRTGEKVFLECVQDMDHENMFWYRQDPGLGLRLIYFSYDVKMKEKGDIPEGYSVSREKKERFSLILESASTNQTSMYLCASSLWGQGSTEAFFGQGTRLTVV.

CDR3 protein: CASSSKPGSSTDTQYF. The DNA for the CDR3 is TGTGCCAGCAGCAGCAAACCAGGGTCAAGCACAGATACGCAGTATTTT. The V call is TRBV7-9, the J call TRBJ2-3, with D perhaps TRBD1 (5 bases). The germline gives CDR1 SEHNR, CDR2 FQNEAQ (reference sequence). This CDR3 is 16 amino acids long. V dropped 5 bases and J dropped 0 bases, with 15 bases sitting between them.

This clone was detected once. V gene TRBV10-3 combines with J gene TRBJ1-1; D is possibly TRBD1 (6 bases). This CDR3 has 14 residues. Trimming took 4 bases from V and 4 from J, leaving 13 bases between them. The germline gives CDR1 ENHRY, CDR2 SYGVKD. The CDR3 reads CAISGAGTFTEAFF. CDR3 nucleotides: TGTGCCATCAGTGGGGCAGGGACATTCACTGAAGCTTTCTTT.

The chain is built from TRBV29-1 and TRBJ2-6, with 9 bases that match TRBD1. Germline CDR1 reads SQVTM; CDR2 reads ANQGSEA. V dropped 2 bases and J dropped 2; count of bases not matched to a gene: 1. This CDR3 contains 15 residues. DNA of the CDR3: TGCAGCGTTGAAAACAGGGGGCCTGGGGCCAACGTCCTGACTTTC. Its protein is CSVENRGPGANVLTF.

The genes are TRBV6-6 and TRBJ1-4, with 7 positions matching TRBD1. This CDR3 spans 15 amino acids. Germline trimming cut 4 bases from V and 3 bases from J; bases unmatched to any gene: 5. Germline loops: CDR1 MNHNY, CDR2 SVGAGI (reference sequence). For the CDR3, the DNA is TGTGCCAGCAGTTTTAAGGGGGCGCCTAATGAAAAACTGTTTTTT. This codes for CASSFKGAPNEKLFF.

The chain uses TRBV4-2 and TRBJ1-5; D is ambiguous. CDR1 is LGHNA, CDR2 YNFKEQ, per germline. V shed 0 bases and J shed 0 bases, with 15 bases lying between them. The CDR3 has 18 residues. CDR3 protein: CASSQDWSQSNSNQPQHF. The CDR3 DNA reads as TGTGCCAGCAGCCAAGACTGGAGTCAGAGCAATAGCAATCAGCCCCAGCATTTT.

The chain recombines TRBV11-1 with TRBJ2-1, with 14 bases aligning to TRBD2. The CDR3 sequence is 19 residues long. V gave up 4 bases and J gave up 2 bases; unmatched junction bases: 10. Germline CDR1 is SGHAT and CDR2 is FQDESV (reference sequence). DNA for the CDR3: TGTGCCAGCAGCTCATTTGGGACTAGCGGGAGCGCCACCTACAATGAGCAGTTCTTC. Its translation is CASSSFGTSGSATYNEQFF.

The gene calls are TRBV4-3 and TRBJ2-7; 9 bases align to TRBD2. Germline assignment: CDR1 LGHNA and CDR2 YSLEER. The V gene end was trimmed by 1 base and the J gene end by 6 bases; junction bases not matched to a gene: 7. The CDR3 spans 15 residues. For the CDR3, the DNA is TGCGCCAGCAGCCAAGTGCCAGCGGGAGGAAGCGAGCAGTACTTC. This codes for CASSQVPAGGSEQYF.

The genes are TRBV28 and TRBJ2-3; D is unclear. In germline, CDR1 is MDHEN, CDR2 SYDVKM. The CDR3 is 12 amino acids. Trimming stripped 3 bases from V and 9 bases from J, with 10 bases between. The CDR3 reads CASSLATATQYF. The CDR3 region has the DNA TGTGCCAGCAGTTTGGCAACAGCCACGCAGTATTTT.

The chain recombines TRBV30 with TRBJ1-2; D unresolved. Trimming cost V 0 bases and J 4 bases, with 3 bases left between them. Germline-derived CDR1 and CDR2 are GTSNPN and SVGIG (reference sequence). The CDR3 runs 11 residues. The CDR3 here is CAWSVSYGYTF. The CDR3 DNA follows: TGTGCCTGGAGTGTGTCCTATGGCTACACCTTC.

This clone was picked up one time. The rearrangement uses TRBV4-2 and TRBJ2-4; the D gene is possibly TRBD1 (6 bases). The CDR3 consists of 16 residues. The germline V and J ends were trimmed by 0 bases and 4 bases, with 13 bases remaining between them. CDR1 LGHNA and CDR2 YNFKEQ come from the germline V gene. CDR3 region: CASSQDFGQGKNIQYF. The CDR3 bases are TGTGCCAGCAGCCAAGATTTTGGGCAGGGGAAAAACATTCAGTACTTC.

This chain links TRBV28 with TRBJ1-2; D gene ambiguous. The CDR3 is 11 residues long. Germline lookup yields CDR1 MDHEN and CDR2 SYDVKM. V lost 6 bases to trimming and J lost 4 bases, with 6 bases between them. For the CDR3, the DNA is TGTGCCAGCAGAAGGACCTATGGCTACACCTTC. It encodes CASRRTYGYTF.

The chain links TRBV7-2 to TRBJ2-7; a possible D gene is TRBD2 (6 bases). V lost 3 bases, J lost 4 bases, and 16 bases lay in between. Germline values: CDR1 SGHTA, CDR2 FQGNSA. This CDR3 contains 15 residues. The CDR3 loop is CASSFLAETRYEQYF. The CDR3 nucleotides are TGTGCCAGCAGCTTTTTAGCGGAGACTAGATACGAGCAGTACTTC. Filled out from reference TRBV7-2 and TRBJ2-7, the complete variable domain reads GAGVSQSPSNKVTEKGKDVELRCDPISGHTALYWYRQSLGQGLEFLIYFQGNSAPDKSGLPSDRFSAERTGGSVSTLTIQRTQQEDSAVYLCASSFLAETRYEQYFGPGTRLTVT.

V gene TRBV7-9 combines with J gene TRBJ2-2, with D uncertain. V was pared by 4 bases and J by 2 bases, with 17 bases between. Germline CDR1 and CDR2: SEHNR and FQNEAQ (reference sequence). The CDR3 is 17 residues long. The CDR3 here is CASSSFGDSGNTGELFF. The CDR3 nucleotides are TGTGCCAGCAGCTCCTTCGGCGACTCAGGCAACACCGGGGAGCTGTTTTTT.